The clone carrying this TCR beta chain was seen only a few times. Antigen specificity is unknown. The sample originates from a study of T cell repertoires in cytomegalovirus infection. Study findings and constraints: The study found HLA-C-restricted CMV-specific TCR beta clonotypes dominating the ex vivo response.

The CDR3 consists of 13 residues. From germline, CDR1 is SNHLY and CDR2 FYNNEI. Trimming shortened V by 8 bases and J by 5 bases, and 15 bases separated the two germline ends. MiXCR was run by TCRdb on the reads, yielding one entry per CDR3 protein. The data show just under 500,000 distinct CDR3 sequences, about 33% seen once. The rearrangement links TRBV2 to TRBJ2-5, with TRBD2 as a possible D gene (5 bases). Sequencing used cultured PBMCs, obtained from culture after CMV antigen stimulation. This TCR was recovered from a human donor in good health (CMV status not recorded). Some clones in this sample may be carry-over from other donors' samples. CDR3 sequence: CASGRDPGETQYF. Written as DNA, the CDR3 is TGTGCCAGCGGTAGAGATCCGGGGGAGACCCAGTACTTC.